These 18 T cell receptor beta chains came from one sample sequenced in a study of long-term antiretroviral therapy in people with HIV. The authors ran the immunoSEQ assay, v3.0, at survey level. This table comes from immunoSEQ multiplex PCR, and its TCRdb copy is limited to in-frame clones, with some not included. The sample includes approximately 35,000 clones, more than 95% of them seen just once. Specimen: unsorted PBMCs, collected 6.9 years after starting antiretroviral therapy. The receptors were gathered from a man aged 25-45 years with HIV.

The V gene is TRBV4-1, the J gene TRBJ2-3; possibly TRBD1 for D (5 bases). Germline V gene sequence: CDR1 MGHRA, CDR2 YSYEKL. CDR3 length: 17 amino acids. V was pared by 4 bases and J by 0 bases, with 17 bases between. The CDR3 sequence is CASSPTGEGHSTDTQYF. CDR3 in DNA: TGCGCCAGCAGCCCAACAGGAGAAGGACATAGCACAGATACGCAGTATTTT.

The V gene is TRBV4-2, the J gene TRBJ1-1; D perhaps matches TRBD1 (6 bases). The CDR3 sequence is 18 residues long. Germline V lookup: CDR1 LGHNA, CDR2 YNFKEQ. V was clipped by 0 bases and J by 2 bases, with 19 bases between them. CDR3 amino acids: CASSQERGWGARNTEAFF. The CDR3 DNA reads TGTGCCAGCAGCCAAGAAAGAGGGTGGGGGGCAAGAAACACTGAAGCTTTCTTT.

The V gene is TRBV15, the J gene TRBJ2-7; 10 bases are a match to TRBD1. The CDR3 contains 13 residues. The V gene end was trimmed by 9 bases and the J gene end by 4 bases; junction bases not matched to a gene: 6. CDR1 is LNHNV, CDR2 YYDKDF, per germline (reference sequence). The CDR3 nucleotides are TGTGCCACGACCCGGGACAGGGGTTACGAGCAGTACTTC. The encoded protein is CATTRDRGYEQYF.

The genes are TRBV10-3 and TRBJ2-6; the D is unclear. Trimming cost V 2 bases and J 4 bases, with 9 bases left between them. The CDR3 loop spans 15 amino acids. Germline V gene sequence: CDR1 ENHRY, CDR2 SYGVKD. CDR3 bases: TGTGCCATCAGTGAGGATGAAACCGGGGCCAACGTCCTGACTTTC. Residues: CAISEDETGANVLTF.

Here the CDR3 reads CAIKGTVNYGYTF. CDR3 DNA: TGTGCCATCAAGGGGACAGTCAACTATGGCTACACCTTC. This chain uses TRBV7-9 with TRBJ1-2; 7 bases align to TRBD1. Trimming removed 10 bases from V and 2 bases from J; junction bases left unmatched: 7. The CDR3 length is 13 residues. CDR1 SEHNR and CDR2 FQNEAQ come from the germline V gene (reference sequence).

The chain employs TRBV4-3 and TRBJ2-5; D gene ambiguous. V gave up 0 bases and J gave up 5 bases, with 10 bases separating them. The CDR3 runs 14 residues. Germline values: CDR1 LGHNA, CDR2 YSLEER. The CDR3 protein is CASSQDALRETQYF. The DNA for the CDR3 is TGCGCCAGCAGCCAAGATGCCCTACGGGAGACCCAGTACTTC.

The rearrangement links TRBV9 to TRBJ2-7; D may correspond to TRBD1 or TRBD2 (6 bases each). CDR3 length equals 14 residues. V was pared by 4 bases and J by 1 base, with 12 bases between. The germline V gene has CDR1 SGDLS and CDR2 YYNGEE. CDR3 in DNA: TGTGCCAGCAGCTCCGGGGGCAGTTCCTACGAGCAGTACTTC. Translation: CASSSGGSSYEQYF.

The gene calls are TRBV18 and TRBJ1-3; D uncertain. Per the germline V gene, CDR1 is KGHSH and CDR2 is LQKENI. With 6 bases removed from V and 0 bases from J, the gap between germline ends came to 15 bases. CDR3 length equals 16 residues. The CDR3 DNA reads TGTGCCAGCTCGCACGGGCCTTTTGGCTCTGGAAACACCATATATTTT. Translation: CASSHGPFGSGNTIYF.

This chain uses TRBV6-1 with TRBJ1-1; D unresolved. V gave up 10 bases and J gave up 3 bases, with 12 bases separating them. The V gene's germline CDR1 is MNHNS and CDR2 SASEGT. There are 12 residues in the CDR3. The CDR3: CAIASRHTEAFF. The CDR3 DNA sequence: TGTGCCATCGCGAGTCGGCACACTGAAGCTTTCTTT.

This chain links TRBV7-2 with TRBJ1-1; D not resolved. Germline V lookup: CDR1 SGHTA, CDR2 FQGNSA. The V gene lost 5 bases and the J gene lost 6 bases, with 16 bases spanning the gap. CDR3 length: 14 residues. The CDR3 sequence is CASSPDNRVAEAFF. CDR3 nucleotides: TGTGCCAGCAGCCCCGACAATCGGGTGGCTGAAGCTTTCTTT.

The genes are TRBV4-1 and TRBJ2-4; D is undetermined. Trimming stripped 2 bases from V and 3 bases from J, with 11 bases between. CDR1 and CDR2 (germline): MGHRA, YSYEKL. The CDR3 consists of 15 residues. The CDR3 nucleotides are TGCGCCAGCAGCCAAACAGCGATAGGCAAAAACATTCAGTACTTC. It specifies CASSQTAIGKNIQYF.

The chain uses TRBV5-1 and TRBJ1-4, with 7 bases that match TRBD1. Germline values: CDR1 SGHRS, CDR2 YFSETQ. The CDR3 length is 16 residues. Trimming took 3 bases from V and 4 from J; bases not matched to a gene: 9. The CDR3 spells CASSSAFQGDNEKLFF. In nucleotides, the CDR3 is TGCGCCAGCAGCTCAGCCTTTCAGGGGGATAATGAAAAACTGTTTTTT.

J is TRBJ2-4 and V is TRBV7-9; a possible D gene is TRBD2 (5 bases). Germline V gene lookup returns CDR1 SEHNR and CDR2 FQNEAQ (reference sequence). The CDR3 covers 15 residues. Trimming left V 8 bases short and J 0 bases short, with 14 bases between. CDR3: CASGGLLLAKNIQYF. The CDR3 DNA reads as TGTGCCAGCGGCGGACTCTTGTTAGCCAAAAACATTCAGTACTTC.

This sequence joins TRBV29-1 and TRBJ2-7; perhaps TRBD2 as D (6 bases). The CDR3 runs 14 residues. The germline gives CDR1 SQVTM, CDR2 ANQGSEA. Trimming shortened V by 4 bases and J by 7 bases, and 20 bases separated the two germline ends. CDR3 coding DNA: TGCAGCGTTGCGGGTTTGGAGGGAGTGGGGGAGCAGTACTTC. Its protein is CSVAGLEGVGEQYF.

This sequence joins TRBV14 and TRBJ2-3, with 8 bases aligning to TRBD2. Per the germline V gene, CDR1 is SGHDN and CDR2 is FVKESK. The CDR3 covers 16 residues. Trimming cost V 0 bases and J 4 bases; bases outside gene matches: 6. The CDR3 DNA is TGTGCCAGCAGCCAAGATCCAGCGGGAGCGGCAGATACGCAGTATTTT. This encodes CASSQDPAGAADTQYF.

The rearrangement uses TRBV6-5 and TRBJ1-2; D gene uncertain. CDR1 MNHEY and CDR2 SVGAGI come from the germline V gene. CDR3 length equals 13 residues. Trimming removed 1 base at V and 1 base at J, with 4 bases between. CDR3 sequence (DNA): TGTGCCAGCAGTTACTACAGTAACTATGGCTACACCTTC. It encodes CASSYYSNYGYTF.

In this sample, this clone turned up once. The J gene is TRBJ2-1, the V gene TRBV19; 9 bases map to TRBD1. The trim removed 7 bases at V and 13 bases at J, leaving 11 bases unmatched. The CDR3 length is 13 residues. CDR1 LNHDA and CDR2 SQIVND come from the germline V gene (reference sequence). CDR3 protein: CASTHTGGQGQFF. The CDR3 DNA reads as TGTGCCAGTACCCACACTGGGGGACAGGGCCAGTTCTTC.

The chain links TRBV30 to TRBJ2-7, with unresolved D. Germline V gene sequence: CDR1 GTSNPN, CDR2 SVGIG (reference sequence). Between the trimmed V and J ends, which lost 4 bases and 12 bases, there was a span of 19 bases. This CDR3 has 12 amino acids. The CDR3 loop reads CAWNHRALPGYF. Written as DNA, the CDR3 is TGTGCCTGGAACCACCGGGCTCTCCCAGGGTACTTC.